This T cell receptor (beta chain) appears in the sequencing data of a study of shared clonotypes between healthy human individuals. Germline CDR1 SGHRS, CDR2 YFSETQ. The CDR3 has 15 residues. V lost 1 base and J 5 bases, leaving 12 bases between the germline ends. Sequenced by immunoSEQ multiplex PCR; TCRdb stores in-frame clones only, minus some. Among roughly 2 million clones listed, more than 90% were seen once. Sequenced material: naive CD4+ T cells sorted from blood. The subset denotes: CD45RA+ positively selected. The rearrangement links TRBV5-1 to TRBJ1-4, with no clear D. The TCR sequence derives from a man younger than 35 in good health. In DNA form, the CDR3 reads TGCGCCAGCAGCTTGTTGACGCAACCGAATGAAAAACTGTTTTTT. It yields the protein CASSLLTQPNEKLFF.